These 32 T cell receptor beta chains originate from one sample sequenced in a study of early T cells in non-severe SARS-CoV-2 infection (dated by TCRdb to the early 2020s). Libraries came from 5' RACE. Sequenced using a NextSeq 500. Through fastp at Q25 and MiXCR, TCRdb rebuilt clones from the public reads, retaining in-frame beta chains. Merged by CDR3 protein, the rows form single entries marked with the most common genes and DNA. The sample yields some 20,000 distinct CDR3 sequences; more than 4.5% were counted once. Over 6.5% of the sample is in the top ten clones. Source material: whole blood. All receptors come from an adult who was a healthcare worker with PCR-confirmed SARS-CoV-2 infection or an uninfected control (not recorded which).

Within the sample, this clonotype is medium-sized. The V gene is TRBV2, the J gene TRBJ2-1; D gene ambiguous. Germline CDR1 reads SNHLY; CDR2 reads FYNNEI. V was clipped by 6 bases and J by 0 bases, with 0 bases between them. The CDR3 is 11 amino acids. In DNA form, the CDR3 reads TGTGCCAGCAGCTCCTACAATGAGCAGTTCTTC. It specifies CASSSYNEQFF.

This clonotype was observed a few times. CDR3: CASSLGNQPQHF. The DNA for the CDR3 is TGTGCCAGCAGCTTAGGAAATCAGCCCCAGCATTTT. The chain has TRBV11-2 and TRBJ1-5, with D unclear. Germline assignment: CDR1 SGHAT and CDR2 FQNNGV. The CDR3 runs to 12 residues. Trimming left V 1 base short and J 4 bases short, with 2 bases between.

This clonotype has a count of ten or more. DNA for the CDR3: TGTGCCAGCAGTTTGGGGGCTGGCTACACCTTC. The encoded protein is CASSLGAGYTF. The J gene is TRBJ1-2, the V gene TRBV12-3 or TRBV12-4, with D perhaps matching TRBD1 (6 bases). The CDR3 extends over 11 amino acids. Trimming took 3 bases from V and 7 from J, leaving 6 bases between them.

This clonotype was seen many times. The chain recombines TRBV2 with TRBJ2-1; D uncertain. V was shortened by 2 bases and J by 2 bases, with 10 bases between the two germline ends. This CDR3 is built from 15 residues. Germline V lookup: CDR1 SNHLY, CDR2 FYNNEI. In nucleotides, the CDR3 is TGTGCCAGCAGTGAAAGTGACGTGACCTACAATGAGCAGTTCTTC. Translating it yields CASSESDVTYNEQFF.

This chain's CDR3 is CASSIAGGFTGELFF. CDR3 nucleotides: TGTGCCAGTAGTATAGCAGGGGGCTTTACCGGGGAGCTGTTTTTT. The chain combines TRBV19 with TRBJ2-2; 8 bases are shared with TRBD1. The CDR3 has 15 amino acids. J gave up 5 bases and V 1 base, and 3 bases lay outside the gene matches. Looked up from germline, CDR1 is LNHDA and CDR2 is SQIVND (reference sequence).

By frequency in the sample, this clonotype is medium-sized. This rearrangement joins TRBV20-1 to TRBJ2-7; D might be TRBD1 (5 bases). The germline CDR1 and CDR2 sequences are DFQATT and SNEGSKA (reference sequence). V shed 0 bases and J shed 3 bases, with 12 bases lying between them. The CDR3 covers 14 residues. The CDR3, as DNA: TGCAGTGCTAGAGAAGGGGAAGGACGCTACGAGCAGTACTTC. Its translation: CSAREGEGRYEQYF.

This clonotype was seen more than once but under ten times. The V gene is TRBV7-8, the J gene TRBJ2-7; no clear D. CDR1 SGHVS and CDR2 FQNEAQ come from the germline V gene. The length of the CDR3 is 15 residues. Trimming stripped 1 base from V and 0 bases from J, with 10 bases between. This CDR3 reads CASSLERAGSYEQYF. The CDR3 bases are TGTGCCAGCAGCTTAGAAAGGGCAGGCTCCTACGAGCAGTACTTC.

This clonotype was counted at least ten times. The chain links TRBV9 to TRBJ1-6, with 9 bases fitting TRBD1. This CDR3 is 17 amino acids long. Trimming removed 3 bases from V and 4 bases from J; junction bases left unmatched: 8. Germline V gives CDR1 SGDLS, CDR2 YYNGEE. CDR3 loop: CASSEGQGHPYNSPLHF. The CDR3 coding sequence is TGTGCCAGCAGCGAAGGACAGGGGCACCCTTATAATTCACCCCTCCACTTT.

The chain combines TRBV18 with TRBJ2-7; 8 bases are a match to TRBD2. The length of the CDR3 is 17 residues. V shed 3 bases and J 0 bases; nucleotides not matched to a gene: 10. The germline V gene encodes CDR1 KGHSH and CDR2 LQKENI. CDR3 amino acids: CASSPTYPGTSSYEQYF. Written as DNA, the CDR3 is TGTGCCAGCTCACCCACATATCCCGGGACTAGCTCCTACGAGCAGTACTTC. Full variable domain (remainder filled in from reference TRBV18 and TRBJ2-7): NAGVMQNPRHLVRRRGQEARLRCSPMKGHSHVYWYRQLPEEGLKFMVYLQKENIIDESGMPKERFSAEFPKEGPSILRIQQVVRGDSAAYFCASSPTYPGTSSYEQYFGPGTRLTVT.

This chain connects TRBV20-1 to TRBJ2-5; D assignment may be TRBD1 or TRBD2 (6 bases each). Germline V gives CDR1 DFQATT, CDR2 SNEGSKA (reference sequence). V lost 0 bases, J lost 2 bases, and 10 bases lay in between. The CDR3 has 14 amino acids. CDR3 region: CSAREQGTQETQYF. The CDR3 coding sequence is TGCAGTGCTAGAGAGCAGGGGACTCAAGAGACCCAGTACTTC.

This clonotype was observed at least ten times. V usage is TRBV6-2 or TRBV6-3 and J usage is TRBJ2-4; TRBD2 agrees at 8 bases. Germline V CDR1 and CDR2: MNHEY, SVGEGT. The CDR3 contains 14 residues. J gave up 5 bases and V 7 bases, and 7 bases lay outside the gene matches. The CDR3 here is CASTQRREENIQYF. Written as DNA, the CDR3 is TGTGCCAGCACCCAAAGGCGGGAGGAAAACATTCAGTACTTC.

This chain connects TRBV20-1 to TRBJ2-1, with D unclear. Trimming left V 6 bases short and J 7 bases short, with 4 bases between. The CDR3 is 9 amino acids. CDR1 and CDR2 (germline): DFQATT, SNEGSKA (reference sequence). The CDR3 nucleotides read TGCAGTGCGAATAATGAGCAGTTCTTC. Translating it yields CSANNEQFF.

This clonotype is labeled as medium-sized. The chain recombines TRBV6-5 with TRBJ2-7, with D perhaps assigned TRBD1 or TRBD2 (7 bases each). Germline CDR1 MNHEY, CDR2 SVGAGI. This CDR3 contains 15 residues. The V gene lost 0 bases and the J gene lost 4 bases, with 13 bases spanning the gap. CDR3 coding DNA: TGTGCCAGCAGTTACTCGAGCGGGACAGCATACGAGCAGTACTTC. Its protein product is CASSYSSGTAYEQYF.

This clonotype was seen at least ten times. CDR3 in amino acids: CASSVAGEAFF. The CDR3 DNA reads as TGTGCCAGCAGCGTAGCAGGGGAAGCTTTCTTT. This chain connects TRBV9 to TRBJ1-1; D is perhaps TRBD1 (5 bases). The V gene's germline CDR1 is SGDLS and CDR2 YYNGEE. This CDR3 contains 11 residues. Trimming stripped 0 bases from V and 8 bases from J, with 5 bases between.

This clonotype came up a few times. The chain uses TRBV11-3 and TRBJ2-5; 7 bases are a match to TRBD2. Trimming removed 3 bases from V and 5 bases from J; junction bases left unmatched: 9. From germline, CDR1 is SGHNT and CDR2 YENEEA. This CDR3 comprises 15 residues. CDR3 coding DNA: TGTGCCAGCAGCTTGAATGGGCGGGAGCGCGAGACCCAGTACTTC. This codes for CASSLNGRERETQYF.

V and J are TRBV6-5 and TRBJ2-7; 8 bases fit TRBD2. Germline trimming cut 2 bases from V and 0 bases from J; bases unmatched to any gene: 3. Germline loops: CDR1 MNHEY, CDR2 SVGAGI. This CDR3 spans 15 amino acids. This CDR3 is CASSYSGGGSYEQYF. The CDR3 DNA reads as TGTGCCAGCAGTTACAGCGGGGGAGGCTCCTACGAGCAGTACTTC.

The chain carries TRBV4-1 and TRBJ2-3, with D possibly TRBD2 on 5 matching bases. CDR3 length: 17 amino acids. With 1 base removed from V and 0 bases from J, the gap between germline ends came to 14 bases. Germline assignment: CDR1 MGHRA and CDR2 YSYEKL. CDR3 coding DNA: TGCGCCAGCAGCCAAGGGACTCTCACCCTTAGCACAGATACGCAGTATTTT. Translated: CASSQGTLTLSTDTQYF.

The V and J genes are TRBV7-9 and TRBJ2-2; 9 bases map to TRBD2. With V trimmed by 1 base and J by 5 bases, 5 bases remained unmatched. CDR3 size: 16 residues. The germline CDR1 and CDR2 sequences are SEHNR and FQNEAQ (reference sequence). CDR3 DNA sequence: TGTGCCAGCAGCTTAGTCCTAGCGGGATTTACCGGGGAGCTGTTTTTT. It specifies CASSLVLAGFTGELFF.

This clonotype is classed as medium-sized. The gene calls are TRBV9 and TRBJ2-5; TRBD2 aligns across 11 bases. V trimming: 4 bases; J trimming: 5 bases; junction bases outside the gene matches: 4. The germline V gene encodes CDR1 SGDLS and CDR2 YYNGEE. The CDR3 is 14 amino acids. Here the CDR3 DNA reads TGTGCCAGCAGCTTAGCGGGAGGGTTGGAGACCCAGTACTTC. Amino acids: CASSLAGGLETQYF.

Sample share makes this clonotype medium-sized. The genes are TRBV19 and TRBJ1-3; D is undetermined. The CDR3 has 15 amino acids. V dropped 7 bases and J dropped 1 base, with 14 bases sitting between them. CDR1 and CDR2 (germline): LNHDA, SQIVND (reference sequence). The CDR3 bases are TGTGCCAGTATGGGCTGGGGTCTATCTGGAAACACCATATATTTT. It translates to CASMGWGLSGNTIYF.

This clonotype was found many times. The V gene is TRBV20-1, the J gene TRBJ2-5; TRBD2 agrees at 11 bases. The V segment lost 5 bases and the J segment 5 bases; nucleotides outside the gene matches: 7. This CDR3 comprises 14 residues. Germline lookup yields CDR1 DFQATT and CDR2 SNEGSKA (reference sequence). CDR3 sequence: CSAYSGRAGETQYF. For the CDR3, the DNA is TGCAGTGCTTATAGCGGGAGGGCCGGCGAGACCCAGTACTTC.

This clonotype was recorded many times. The rearrangement uses TRBV29-1 and TRBJ2-1, with D unresolved. CDR1 SQVTM and CDR2 ANQGSEA come from the germline V gene. The CDR3 is made up of 15 amino acids. Trimming took 5 bases from V and 5 from J, leaving 19 bases between them. For the CDR3, the DNA is TGCAGCGTTCTAAGCCAGGTCAGGAGAAACAATGAGCAGTTCTTC. Residues: CSVLSQVRRNNEQFF.

This clonotype was observed at least ten times. This sequence joins TRBV4-3 and TRBJ1-1, with 7 bases lining up with TRBD1. J gave up 5 bases and V 4 bases, and 7 bases lay outside the gene matches. CDR1 is LGHNA, CDR2 YSLEER, per germline. The CDR3 has 14 amino acids. CDR3 residues: CASSPRQGRTEAFF. The DNA for the CDR3 is TGCGCCAGCAGCCCTCGACAGGGAAGGACTGAAGCTTTCTTT.

The chain is built from TRBV7-9 and TRBJ2-5; D perhaps matches TRBD1 (6 bases). Trimming took 5 bases from V and 2 from J, leaving 15 bases between them. The germline CDR1 and CDR2 sequences are SEHNR and FQNEAQ (reference sequence). This CDR3 has 15 amino acids. This chain's CDR3 is CASSAAAGTQETQYF. In DNA form, the CDR3 reads TGTGCCAGCAGCGCCGCTGCCGGGACACAAGAGACCCAGTACTTC.

By sample share, this clonotype is medium-sized (0.01 to 0.1%). The V gene is TRBV20-1, the J gene TRBJ1-2, with D possibly TRBD1 on 6 matching bases. Germline V gene lookup returns CDR1 DFQATT and CDR2 SNEGSKA (reference sequence). The CDR3 covers 14 residues. Trimming left V 4 bases short and J 8 bases short, with 20 bases between. CDR3 region: CSAKKTGTKGGYTF. CDR3 sequence (DNA): TGCAGTGCTAAGAAAACCGGGACAAAAGGCGGCTACACCTTC.

This clonotype was seen ten or more times. The CDR3: CASSPLSDTQYF. In DNA form, the CDR3 reads TGTGCCAGCAGTCCTCTCTCAGATACGCAGTATTTT. The chain recombines TRBV28 with TRBJ2-3; no definite D call. The CDR3 runs 12 residues. The V end lost 5 bases, the J end lost 4 bases, and 7 bases lay between the germline ends. Germline V gene lookup returns CDR1 MDHEN and CDR2 SYDVKM. Full variable domain (outside the CDR3, taken from reference TRBV28 and TRBJ2-3): DVKVTQSSRYLVKRTGEKVFLECVQDMDHENMFWYRQDPGLGLRLIYFSYDVKMKEKGDIPEGYSVSREKKERFSLILESASTNQTSMYLCASSPLSDTQYFGPGTRLTVL.

The gene calls are TRBV7-3 and TRBJ2-7; TRBD1 agrees at 7 bases. Looked up from germline, CDR1 is SGHTA and CDR2 is FQGTGA. CDR3 length: 13 amino acids. J lost 3 bases, V lost 5 bases, and 4 bases had no gene match. The CDR3 reads CASSPGTDYEQYF. CDR3 sequence (DNA): TGTGCCAGCAGCCCGGGGACAGACTACGAGCAGTACTTC.

This clonotype showed up just a few times. V gene TRBV2 combines with J gene TRBJ1-1; 7 nucleotides align to TRBD1. The CDR3 contains 13 residues. Germline V CDR1 and CDR2: SNHLY, FYNNEI. V lost 6 bases, J lost 3 bases, and 4 bases stayed unmatched. The CDR3 sequence: CASRDTGDTEAFF. In DNA form, the CDR3 reads TGTGCCAGCAGGGATACAGGGGACACTGAAGCTTTCTTT.

This clonotype was observed many times. This chain joins TRBV28 and TRBJ1-2, with no clear D. CDR3 length equals 12 residues. Trimming stripped 4 bases from V and 1 base from J, with 4 bases between. Germline values: CDR1 MDHEN, CDR2 SYDVKM. DNA of the CDR3: TGTGCCAGCAGTTACAGTAACTATGGCTACACCTTC. It encodes CASSYSNYGYTF.

Ten or more counts support this clonotype. The CDR3 DNA reads TGTGCCAGCAGCCCTGGAACAGGGGGCGCAGACAATGAGCAGTTCTTC. It yields the protein CASSPGTGGADNEQFF. This chain links TRBV7-9 with TRBJ2-1, with 9 bases aligning to TRBD1. Germline assignment: CDR1 SEHNR and CDR2 FQNEAQ (reference sequence). V trimming: 5 bases; J trimming: 5 bases; junction bases outside the gene matches: 10. The CDR3 runs 16 residues.

This clonotype came up many times. This chain joins TRBV11-2 and TRBJ1-1; D is perhaps TRBD1 (5 bases). CDR1 and CDR2 from the germline V gene are SGHAT and FQNNGV. The CDR3 has 13 amino acids. V was trimmed by 2 bases and J by 4 bases, leaving 8 bases between them. This CDR3 reads CASSLKGSTEAFF. CDR3 DNA: TGTGCCAGCAGCTTAAAGGGGTCCACTGAAGCTTTCTTT.

This clonotype has more than one count but fewer than ten. The gene calls are TRBV10-3 and TRBJ1-2, with D tentatively TRBD1 (5 bases). V lost 11 bases, J lost 5 bases, and 15 bases lay in between. The CDR3 contains 12 residues. Germline V CDR1 and CDR2: ENHRY, SYGVKD. The CDR3 protein is CAVRDGSYGYTF. In nucleotides, the CDR3 is TGTGCCGTACGGGACGGTTCTTATGGCTACACCTTC.